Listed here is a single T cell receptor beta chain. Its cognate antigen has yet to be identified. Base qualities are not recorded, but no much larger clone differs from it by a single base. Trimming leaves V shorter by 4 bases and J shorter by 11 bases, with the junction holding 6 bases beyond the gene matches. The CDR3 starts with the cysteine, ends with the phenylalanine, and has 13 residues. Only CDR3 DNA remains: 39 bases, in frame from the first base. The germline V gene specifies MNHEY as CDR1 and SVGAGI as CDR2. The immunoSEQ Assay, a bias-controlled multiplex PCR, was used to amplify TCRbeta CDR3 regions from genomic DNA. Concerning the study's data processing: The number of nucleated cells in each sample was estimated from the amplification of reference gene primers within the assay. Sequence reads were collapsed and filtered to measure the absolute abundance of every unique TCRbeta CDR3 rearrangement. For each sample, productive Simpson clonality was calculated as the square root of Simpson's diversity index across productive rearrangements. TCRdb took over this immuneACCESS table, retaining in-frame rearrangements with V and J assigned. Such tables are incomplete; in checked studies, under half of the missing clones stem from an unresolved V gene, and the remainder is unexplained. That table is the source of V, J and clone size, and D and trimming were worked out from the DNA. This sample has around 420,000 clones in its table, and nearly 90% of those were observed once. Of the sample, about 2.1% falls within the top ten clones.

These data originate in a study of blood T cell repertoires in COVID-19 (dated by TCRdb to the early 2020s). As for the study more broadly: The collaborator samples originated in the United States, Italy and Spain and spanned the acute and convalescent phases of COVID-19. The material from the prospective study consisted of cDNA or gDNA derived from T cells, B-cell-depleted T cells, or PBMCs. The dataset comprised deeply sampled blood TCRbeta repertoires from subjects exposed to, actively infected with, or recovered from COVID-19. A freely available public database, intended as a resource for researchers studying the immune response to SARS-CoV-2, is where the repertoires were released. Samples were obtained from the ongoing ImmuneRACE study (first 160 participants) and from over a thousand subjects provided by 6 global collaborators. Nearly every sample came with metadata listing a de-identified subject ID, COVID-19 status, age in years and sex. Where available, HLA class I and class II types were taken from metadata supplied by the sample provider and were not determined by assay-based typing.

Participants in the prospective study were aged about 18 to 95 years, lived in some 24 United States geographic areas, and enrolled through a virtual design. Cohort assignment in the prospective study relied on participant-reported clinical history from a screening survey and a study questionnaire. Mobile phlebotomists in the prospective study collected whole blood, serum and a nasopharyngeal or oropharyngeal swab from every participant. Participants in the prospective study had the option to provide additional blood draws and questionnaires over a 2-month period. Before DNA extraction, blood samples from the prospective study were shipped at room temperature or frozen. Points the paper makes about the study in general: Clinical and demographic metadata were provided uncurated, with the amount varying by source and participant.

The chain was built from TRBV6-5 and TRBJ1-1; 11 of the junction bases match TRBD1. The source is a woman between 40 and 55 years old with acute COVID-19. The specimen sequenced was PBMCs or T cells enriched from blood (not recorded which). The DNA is TGTGCCAGCAGTTCGCGGACAGGGGGCTCGGCTTTCTTT. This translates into CASSSRTGGSAFF.